This TCR beta chain was identified during a study of cytomegalovirus exposure and HLA in healthy donors. Overall study context: Earlier, some 170 million T cells were analyzed, and fewer than 120 million unique TCR beta sequences were found among them. In an early release, HLA-typed donors contributed tens of millions of unique TCR sequences. Study-wide findings and caveats: 150 or so TCR beta chains were listed as cytomegalovirus-associated. In vitro assays verified that a few CMV-associated chains recognized CMV antigens specifically.

A multiplex PCR was run with 60 Vbeta primers and 13 Jbeta primers. Produced via immunoSEQ multiplex PCR; TCRdb's table is partial and in-frame only. The table shows about 69,000 clones, with around 68% occurring only once. On this clone: Its target is not known.

Germline trimming cut 0 bases from V and 1 base from J; bases unmatched to any gene: 3. Germline V lookup: CDR1 SGHRS, CDR2 YFSETQ. This CDR3 comprises 15 residues. Material for sequencing was PBMCs. The source of this sequence is a woman aged 25-40 years in good health and CMV-seronegative. The rearrangement links TRBV5-1 to TRBJ1-1; TRBD1 matches 7 bases. CDR3 nucleotides: TGCGCCAGCAGCTTGGCCGAGGGGGCGAACACTGAAGCTTTCTTT. This codes for CASSLAEGANTEAFF.